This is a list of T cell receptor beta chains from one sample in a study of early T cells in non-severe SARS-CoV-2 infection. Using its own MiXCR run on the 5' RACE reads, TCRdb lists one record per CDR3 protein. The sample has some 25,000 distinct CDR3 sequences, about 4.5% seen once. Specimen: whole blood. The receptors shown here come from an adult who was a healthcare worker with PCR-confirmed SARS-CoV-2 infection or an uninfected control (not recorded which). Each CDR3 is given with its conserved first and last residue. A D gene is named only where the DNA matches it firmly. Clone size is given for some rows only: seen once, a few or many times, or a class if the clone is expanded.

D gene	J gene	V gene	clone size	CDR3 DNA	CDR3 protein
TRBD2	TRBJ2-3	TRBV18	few	TGTGCCAGCTCACCGAGACGTAGCGGGAGGGAAATAAGCACAGATACGCAGTATTTT	CASSPRRSGREISTDTQYF
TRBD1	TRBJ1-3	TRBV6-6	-	TGTGCCAGCAGCCGGACAGGGGAAGGAAACACCATATATTTT	CASSRTGEGNTIYF
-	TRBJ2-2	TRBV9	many	TGTGCCAGCAGCGCCGGATCTAGTGCCAACACCGGGGAGCTGTTTTTT	CASSAGSSANTGELFF
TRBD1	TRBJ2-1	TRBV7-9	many	TGTGCCAGCAGCTTAGGACAGGGAAGCAATGAGCAGTTCTTC	CASSLGQGSNEQFF
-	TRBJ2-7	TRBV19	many	TGTGCCAGTAGTTTGGGACCTCCCCCCTACGAGCAGTACTTC	CASSLGPPPYEQYF
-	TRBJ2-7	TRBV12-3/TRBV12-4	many	TGTGCCAGCAGGCGGGCCGACTCGACCTACGAGCAGTACTTC	CASRRADSTYEQYF
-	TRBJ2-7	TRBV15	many	TGTGCCACCAGCAGACCCGGGACTCAACTCAGCGAGCAGTACTTC	CATSRPGTQLSEQYF
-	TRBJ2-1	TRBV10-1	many	TGCGCCAGGGGGGCCAACAATGAGCAGTTCTTC	CARGANNEQFF
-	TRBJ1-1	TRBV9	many	TGTGCCAGCAGCGCGAGTTTGGGGGACACTGAAGCTTTCTTT	CASSASLGDTEAFF
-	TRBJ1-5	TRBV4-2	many	TGTGCCAGCAGCCAAGAACGGGGGTACAATCAGCCCCAGCATTTT	CASSQERGYNQPQHF
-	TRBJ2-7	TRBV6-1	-	TGTGCCAGCAGTGAAGTTCACTACGAGCAGTACTTC	CASSEVHYEQYF
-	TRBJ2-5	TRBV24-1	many	TGTGCCACCAGTGATTGGGGAAGGACCCGCTACCAAGAGACCCAGTACTTC	CATSDWGRTRYQETQYF
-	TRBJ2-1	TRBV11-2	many	TGTGCCAGCAGCCCGTCAGGGTGGGCTGAGCAGTTCTTC	CASSPSGWAEQFF
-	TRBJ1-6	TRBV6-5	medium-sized	TGTGCCAGCAGTTACGGTTCAAGCTCCTATAATTCACCCCTCCACTTT	CASSYGSSSYNSPLHF
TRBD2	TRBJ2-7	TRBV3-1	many	TGTGCCAGCAGCCTGGACCTGAGCGGGAGCGAAGACGAGCAGTACTTC	CASSLDLSGSEDEQYF
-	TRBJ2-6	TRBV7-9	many	TGTGCCAGCAGCTCCACGACCGGGGCCAACGTCCTGACTTTC	CASSSTTGANVLTF
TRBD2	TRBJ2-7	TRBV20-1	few	TGCAGTGCTAGAGATGGGACTAGGCCCTTCGAGCAGTACTTC	CSARDGTRPFEQYF
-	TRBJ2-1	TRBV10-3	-	TGTGCCATCAGTGACCGGGGAAGCTCCTACAATGAGCAGTTCTTC	CAISDRGSSYNEQFF
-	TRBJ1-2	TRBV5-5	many	TGTGCCAGCAGCTTGAGCGGGGGCGCGCACTATGGCTACACCTTC	CASSLSGGAHYGYTF
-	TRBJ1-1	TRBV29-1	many	TGCAGCGTTGAACAGCCCAACACTGAAGCTTTCTTT	CSVEQPNTEAFF
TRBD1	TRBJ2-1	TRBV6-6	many	TGTGCCAGCAGTTCCGGACAGGGTACATACAATGAGCAGTTCTTC	CASSSGQGTYNEQFF
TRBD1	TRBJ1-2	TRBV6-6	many	TGTGCCAGCAGTCAACGGACAGGGGTCGCCTCTAACTATGGCTACACCTTC	CASSQRTGVASNYGYTF
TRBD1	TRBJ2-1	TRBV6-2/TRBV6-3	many	TGTGCCAGCGTACCCTCCGGGACAGGCGGACGTAAAGAGCAGTTCTTC	CASVPSGTGGRKEQFF
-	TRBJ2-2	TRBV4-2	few	TGTGCCAGCAGCCAATCCGCTAGCGACACCGGGGAGCTGTTTTTT	CASSQSASDTGELFF
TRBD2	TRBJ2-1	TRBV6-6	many	TGTGCCACCACCTCGAGCGGGGGGGCCTACAATGAGCAGTTCTTC	CATTSSGGAYNEQFF
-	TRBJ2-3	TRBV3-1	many	TGTGCCAGCAGCCAAGATGGATTAAGAGGGGATACGCAGTATTTT	CASSQDGLRGDTQYF
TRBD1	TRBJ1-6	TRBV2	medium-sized	TGTGCCAGCAGTGCGGGACAGGTGTATTCACCCCTCCACTTT	CASSAGQVYSPLHF
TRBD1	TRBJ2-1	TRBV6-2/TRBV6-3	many	TGTGCCAGCAGTTACTCTCCGACAGGGGGCATCTACAATGAGCAGTTCTTC	CASSYSPTGGIYNEQFF
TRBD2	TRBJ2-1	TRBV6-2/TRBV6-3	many	TGTGCCAGCAGTGGAGGTAGCGGGGGGCCCGGCAATGAGCAGTTCTTC	CASSGGSGGPGNEQFF
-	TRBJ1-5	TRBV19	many	TGTGCCAGTAGTATGGCGGAGGGTCAGCCCCAGCATTTT	CASSMAEGQPQHF
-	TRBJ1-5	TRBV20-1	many	TGCAGTGCTAGAGCGTTGGGCAGAAATCAGCCCCAGCATTTT	CSARALGRNQPQHF
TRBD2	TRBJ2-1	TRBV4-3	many	TGCGCCAGCAGCCAAGGACTAGCAGGGAATGAGCAGTTCTTC	CASSQGLAGNEQFF
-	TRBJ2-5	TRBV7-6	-	TGTGCCAGCAGCTTAGGGTCCAGGTTGGAAGGGACCCAGTACTTC	CASSLGSRLEGTQYF
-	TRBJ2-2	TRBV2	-	TGTGCCAGCAGTCAGAGCGTTACGAACACCGGGGAGCTGTTTTTT	CASSQSVTNTGELFF
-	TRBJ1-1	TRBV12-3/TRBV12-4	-	TGTGCCAGCAGTCAGGAGTGGAGTTCCGAAGCTTTCTTT	CASSQEWSSEAFF
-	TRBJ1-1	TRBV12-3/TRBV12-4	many	TGTGCCAGCAGTCTTCAGGTTCGAGGGACTGAAGCCTTCTTT	CASSLQVRGTEAFF
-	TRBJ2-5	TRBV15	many	TGTGCCACCGGTATCGGTCTGGGGAGGGAGACCCAGTACTTC	CATGIGLGRETQYF
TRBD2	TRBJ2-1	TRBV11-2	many	TGTGCCAGCAGATCCGTCGCGGGGGGGCTCTACAATGAGCAGTTCTTC	CASRSVAGGLYNEQFF
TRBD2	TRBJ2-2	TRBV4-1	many	TGCGCCAGCAGCCAAGGACTAGCGGGACCTGACACCGGGGAGCTGTTTTTT	CASSQGLAGPDTGELFF
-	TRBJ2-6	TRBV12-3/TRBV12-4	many	TGTGCCAGCAGTTTTATCTTAGACAGCATCTCTGGGGCCAACGTCCTGACTTTC	CASSFILDSISGANVLTF
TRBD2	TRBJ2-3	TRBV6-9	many	TGTGCCACCCGACTAGCGTACCTGGGCCACAGGCGCACAGATACGCAGTATTTT	CATRLAYLGHRRTDTQYF
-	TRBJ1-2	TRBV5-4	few	TGTGCCAGCAGTGTCGACGGGGACTATGGCTACACCTTC	CASSVDGDYGYTF
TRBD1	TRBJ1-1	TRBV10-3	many	TGTGCCATCAGTGAGTCGACCCACCCCGATCCGGGACAGCACACTGAAGCTTTCTTT	CAISESTHPDPGQHTEAFF
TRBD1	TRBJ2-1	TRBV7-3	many	TGTGCCAGCAGCTCAACACGGGACAGGGGTAACAATGAGCAGTTCTTC	CASSSTRDRGNNEQFF
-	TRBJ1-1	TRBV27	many	TGTGCCAGCAGTCTAGGCGGGGACACTGAAGCTTTCTTT	CASSLGGDTEAFF
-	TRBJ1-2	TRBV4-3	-	TGCGCCAGCAGCCAAGACAGGAGAGGTGGCTACACCTTC	CASSQDRRGGYTF